The T cell receptor (beta chain) described here comes from a study of Tregs in tolerant kidney transplant recipients (dated by TCRdb to the late 2010s). Background on the whole study: TCRbeta sequencing was used in the study to identify donor-specific regulatory T cells before combined kidney and bone marrow transplantation, and the identified cells were then tracked after transplant. General conclusions and limits of the study: Although technical replication error seemed to be minimal, the question of biological reproducibility was not addressed directly. PCR primers changed over time for some patients, so nucleotide-level comparison across those patients' samples was not possible. Expanding Tregs with activated donor B cells appeared to identify the most biologically relevant and donor-specific TCRbeta repertoire. Donor-specific Treg expansion was found to exceed global Treg expansion in tolerant patients, suggesting antigen-driven rather than nonspecific expansion. The study was limited by small patient numbers, and the findings need validation in larger populations and under other immunosuppression protocols.

In the germline V gene (reference sequence), CDR1 corresponds to DFQATT and CDR2 to SNEGSKA. CDR3 length: 14 amino acids, cysteine to phenylalanine. Of the CDR3's DNA, 33 bases were read; they are in frame from base 1. The germline ends are 19 bases apart after V is trimmed by 6 bases and J by 5 bases. Genomic DNA was extracted from sorted cells with the QIAGEN DNeasy Blood and Tissue Kit for TCRbeta CDR3 sequencing. High-throughput TCRbeta CDR3 sequencing, including PCR amplification with bias correction and internal controls, was performed commercially through immunoSEQ. The authors' analysis ran thus. Unique productive TCRbeta sequences were defined by CDR3 nucleotide sequence where primers matched, and otherwise by CDR3 amino acid sequence together with Vbeta and Jbeta genes. Sorting error was corrected by removing sequences shared between sorted populations at a frequency ratio of 2:1 or less, and the remaining shared sequences were assigned to the higher population. Donor-reactive sequences were defined as at least 5-fold expanded in CFSE-low cells versus unstimulated cells, with frequency of at least 0.01% in CFSE-low cells. Repertoire divergence was quantified by Jensen-Shannon divergence calculated from the top 100 TCRbeta sequences ranked by frequency. For any sample with multiple sequencing runs, sorting error was corrected in each run separately before the runs were pooled. Here the immuneACCESS table is served through TCRdb, limited to in-frame sequences with V and J called. Missing clones are a known gap in these copies; in checked studies unresolved V genes cover under half, and the rest lacks a known reason. V, J and clone size derive from that table, while D and trimming were established from the DNA sequence. The table of this sample itemizes roughly 5,300 clones. The top ten hold around 7% of the sample.

To note about this clone: The antigen this receptor binds is unknown. The DNA ends 3 residues before the CDR3 does, and the rest of the CDR3 is filled in from the germline J gene.

The transplants used related donors along with nonmyeloablative bone marrow transplantation, and in the human trials mixed chimerism was transient. Unstimulated Tregs (CD4+CD25+CD127-), CD4+ non-Tregs (CD4+CD25-), CD4 and CD8 cells were FACS-sorted from thawed PBMCs. Several combined kidney and bone marrow transplant recipients from the ITN036ST trial were included as patients, and samples were available only from these trial subjects. Healthy control blood was separated into PBMCs by Ficoll density gradient and cryopreserved, and patient PBMCs were collected both before and after transplant. The TCR comes from a human patient who received a combined kidney and bone marrow transplant. Because of the transplant, the T cells may be the graft donor's rather than the patient's own. The chain was built from TRBV20-1 and TRBJ1-1; D gene: possibly TRBD1, on 5 matching bases. Sample: CD4+ T cells from blood (PBMCs), taken approximately 15 months after the transplant. Partial CDR3 DNA: TGCAGTGCCCCTTGGCGGGGGGGAAATACTGAA. The resulting protein is CSAPWRGGNTE. The whole CDR3 sequence is CSAPWRGGNTEAFF.